The rows below give T cell receptor beta chains drawn from one sample of a study of Graves' ophthalmopathy and Graves' hyperthyroidism. MiXCR was run by TCRdb on the multiplex PCR reads, yielding one entry per CDR3 protein. The sample yields about 200,000 distinct CDR3 sequences, about 32% seen once. Sequenced input: peripheral blood. The receptors were sampled from a man aged 45-60 years with Graves' ophthalmopathy. Each CDR3 is given with its conserved first and last residue. Fields, in order: CDR3 length, V gene, J gene, clone size, D gene, CDR3 DNA, CDR3 protein. A D gene is named only where the DNA matches it firmly. For some rows the clone size is stated as once, few or many, or as a class when expanded; others skip it.

>15|TRBV4-3|TRBJ2-5|many|NA
TGCGCCAGCAGCCAAAATTCGGCCGAAAAAGAGACCCAGTACTTC
CASSQNSAEKETQYF
>14|TRBV20-1|TRBJ2-7|many|NA
TGCAGTGCTCTTGCCCCCCTGGATACCTACGAACAGTACTTC
CSALAPLDTYEQYF
>15|TRBV5-1|TRBJ2-7|many|TRBD2
TGCGCCAGCAGCTTGTCTAGCGGGAGCATGAACGAGCAGTACTTC
CASSLSSGSMNEQYF
>13|TRBV29-1|TRBJ2-5|many|TRBD2
TGCAGCGTTGAAGAGGGACTAGGGAAGACCCAGTACTTC
CSVEEGLGKTQYF
>15|TRBV7-9|TRBJ1-2|many|NA
TGTGCCAGCAGCCCCCCCACGGACAGACACAATGGCTACACCTTC
CASSPPTDRHNGYTF
>16|TRBV6-2/TRBV6-3|TRBJ2-3|many|TRBD2
TGTGCCAGCAGTTACTTGGCGGGAGAGGACACAGATACGCAGTATTTT
CASSYLAGEDTDTQYF
>14|TRBV6-5|TRBJ1-1|once|NA
TGTGCCAGCAGTTACCACAGGGCAGACACTGAAGCTTTCTTT
CASSYHRADTEAFF
>11|TRBV3-1|TRBJ2-2|many|NA
TGTGCCAGCAGCCTACACGGGGAGCTGTTTTTT
CASSLHGELFF
>13|TRBV20-1|TRBJ1-1|many|NA
TGCAGTGCTAGAGAGCGGATGTTAACTGAAGCTTTCTTT
CSARERMLTEAFF
>14|TRBV19|TRBJ1-3|NA|NA
TGTGCCAGTAGTATTGCAGGCTCTGGAAACACCATATATTTT
CASSIAGSGNTIYF
>13|TRBV18|TRBJ2-5|many|NA
TGTGCCAGCAGTCCGGGGACCGCAGAGACCCAGTACTTC
CASSPGTAETQYF
>15|TRBV28|TRBJ2-7|many|TRBD2
TGTGCCAGCAGGGGTAGCGGGAGGTCAACCTACGAGCAGTACTTC
CASRGSGRSTYEQYF
>16|TRBV2|TRBJ2-7|many|NA
TGTGCCAGCAGTGAGAGACCGGGACTGGGGGACTACGAGCAGTACTTC
CASSERPGLGDYEQYF
>16|TRBV6-5|TRBJ2-7|many|NA
TGTGCCAGCAGTTACTCTAGGCCCCCCCAACCCTACGAGCAGTACTTC
CASSYSRPPQPYEQYF
>15|TRBV20-1|TRBJ2-5|many|TRBD1
TGCAGTGCTTTTGGGGGACAGGGTATACTGGAGACCCAGTACTTC
CSAFGGQGILETQYF
>11|TRBV6-2/TRBV6-3|TRBJ2-7|many|NA
TGTGCCAGCAGACGACAAGGCGAGCAGTACTTC
CASRRQGEQYF
>12|TRBV7-9|TRBJ2-7|many|NA
TGTGCCAGCAGCTTATCGGGCTACGAGCAGTACTTC
CASSLSGYEQYF
>15|TRBV20-1|TRBJ2-2|many|TRBD1
TGCAGTGCTAGAGAAAACAGGGGGAACACCGGGGAGCTGTTTTTT
CSARENRGNTGELFF
>13|TRBV12-5|TRBJ2-5|many|NA
TGTGCTAGTGGTTTAAACCAGCAAGAGACCCAGTACTTC
CASGLNQQETQYF
>16|TRBV28|TRBJ2-5|many|NA
TGTGCCAGCAGTTTCGCCGGCAGGGGCCCCCAAGAGACCCAGTACTTC
CASSFAGRGPQETQYF
>15|TRBV6-2/TRBV6-3|TRBJ1-6|many|NA
TGTGCCAGCAGTTACTCCAGCGGGCGAAACTCACCCCTCCACTTT
CASSYSSGRNSPLHF
>13|TRBV15|TRBJ1-5|NA|NA
TGTGCCACCAGCAGAGTCGGGTTTCAGCCCCAGCATTTT
CATSRVGFQPQHF
>18|TRBV7-8|TRBJ2-7|few|TRBD2
TGTGCCAGCAGCTTAGCACTAGCGGGAGGGAGGGGGACCTACGAGCAGTACTTC
CASSLALAGGRGTYEQYF
>16|TRBV5-1|TRBJ1-5|many|TRBD1
TGCGCCAGCAGCTTGGGGGCGACAGGGGGAAATCAGCCCCAGCATTTT
CASSLGATGGNQPQHF
>15|TRBV28|TRBJ1-1|many|NA
TGTGCCAGCACCTTACCCCGGCAGGTTGGCCCTGAAGCTTTCTTT
CASTLPRQVGPEAFF
>14|TRBV12-3/TRBV12-4|TRBJ2-5|once|TRBD1
TGTGCCAGCACGCTCCAGGGGGTTCAAGAGACCCAGTACTTC
CASTLQGVQETQYF
>17|TRBV2|TRBJ2-7|many|TRBD1
TGTGCCAGCAGTGATACAGGGCGGGACAGGGGTTCCTACGAGCAGTACTTC
CASSDTGRDRGSYEQYF
>15|TRBV5-1|TRBJ1-6|many|TRBD1
TGCGCCAGCAGCTTGGCCGGGACAGCCCAGAGACCCCTCCACTTT
CASSLAGTAQRPLHF
>15|TRBV27|TRBJ1-6|NA|TRBD1
TGTGCCAGCGGCCACCGGGACAGGGTATTTTCACCCCTCCACTTT
CASGHRDRVFSPLHF
>15|TRBV12-3/TRBV12-4|TRBJ1-5|many|NA
TGTGCCAGCAGTTTAGACGGAGGCGTCAATCAGCCCCAGCATTTT
CASSLDGGVNQPQHF
>13|TRBV5-6|TRBJ1-5|many|NA
TGTGCCAGCAGCCAGCAGGGCGACCAGCCCCAGCATTTT
CASSQQGDQPQHF
>16|TRBV20-1|TRBJ1-2|many|NA
TGCAGTGCTAGACCGGGACCGGGGTCTTCTAACTATGGCTACACCTTC
CSARPGPGSSNYGYTF